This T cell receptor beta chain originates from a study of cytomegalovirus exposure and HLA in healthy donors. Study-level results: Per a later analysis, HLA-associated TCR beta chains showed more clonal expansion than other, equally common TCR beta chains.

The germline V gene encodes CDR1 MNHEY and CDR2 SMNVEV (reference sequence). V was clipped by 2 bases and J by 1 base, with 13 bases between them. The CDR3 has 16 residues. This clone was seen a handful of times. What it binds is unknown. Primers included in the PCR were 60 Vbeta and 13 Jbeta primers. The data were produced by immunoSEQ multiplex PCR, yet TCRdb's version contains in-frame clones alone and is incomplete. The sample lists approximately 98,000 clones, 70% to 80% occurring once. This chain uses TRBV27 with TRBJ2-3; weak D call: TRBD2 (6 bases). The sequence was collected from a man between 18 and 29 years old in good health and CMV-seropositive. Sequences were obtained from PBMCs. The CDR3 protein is CASSLQRWGGTDTQYF. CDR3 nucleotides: TGTGCCAGCAGTTTACAGAGGTGGGGGGGCACAGATACGCAGTATTTT.